This TCR beta chain was captured by sequencing in a study of T cell repertoires in cytomegalovirus infection. Turning to the study itself: CMV epitopes, recently identified HLA-C-restricted and well-studied HLA-B-restricted, were used. CMV infection plus the matching HLA type was flagged by public TCR beta signatures. Findings and limits, study-wide: Ex vivo, HLA-C-restricted CMV-specific TCR beta clonotypes prevailed over the rest of the response.

This clonotype appeared many times. Antigen specificity is unknown. TCRdb analysed the reads with MiXCR anew, one entry per CDR3 protein. The sample lists 110,000 or so distinct CDR3 sequences; 30% were seen once. The V end was cut by 3 bases, the J end by 5 bases, with 7 bases between. The CDR3 runs to 12 residues. The germline CDR1 and CDR2 sequences are SEHNR and FQNEAQ (reference sequence). The chain is built from TRBV7-9 and TRBJ1-2, with no clear D. The material sequenced was CD8+ T cells from cultured PBMCs, taken from culture after CMV antigen stimulation. This receptor was identified in a human donor in good health (CMV status not recorded). Some clones in this sample may be carry-over from other donors' samples. CDR3 coding DNA: TGTGCCAGCAGCTTCACCGTTTATGGCTACACCTTC. It yields the protein CASSFTVYGYTF. Variable domain in full (rest from reference TRBV7-9 and TRBJ1-2): DTGVSQNPRHKITKRGQNVTFRCDPISEHNRLYWYRQTLGQGPEFLTYFQNEAQLEKSRLLSDRFSAERPKGSFSTLEIQRTEQGDSAMYLCASSFTVYGYTFGSGTRLTVV.